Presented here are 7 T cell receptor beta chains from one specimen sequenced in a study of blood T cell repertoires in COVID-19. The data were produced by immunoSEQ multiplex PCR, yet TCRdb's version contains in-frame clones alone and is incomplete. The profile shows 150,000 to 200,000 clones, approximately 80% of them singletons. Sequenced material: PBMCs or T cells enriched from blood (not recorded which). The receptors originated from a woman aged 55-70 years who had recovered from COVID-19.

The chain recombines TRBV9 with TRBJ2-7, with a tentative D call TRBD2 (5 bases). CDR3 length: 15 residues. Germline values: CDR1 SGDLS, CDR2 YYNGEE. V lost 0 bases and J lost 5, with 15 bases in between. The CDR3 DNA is TGTGCCAGCAGCGTAGGGTCGTACGGGAAGGACGAGCAGTACTTC. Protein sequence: CASSVGSYGKDEQYF.

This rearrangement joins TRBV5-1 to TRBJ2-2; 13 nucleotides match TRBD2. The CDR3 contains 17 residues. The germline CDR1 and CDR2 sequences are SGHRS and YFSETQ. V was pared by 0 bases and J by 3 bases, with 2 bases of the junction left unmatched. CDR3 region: CASSLGLAGGYTGELFF. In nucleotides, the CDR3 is TGCGCCAGCAGCTTGGGACTAGCGGGAGGATACACCGGGGAGCTGTTTTTT.

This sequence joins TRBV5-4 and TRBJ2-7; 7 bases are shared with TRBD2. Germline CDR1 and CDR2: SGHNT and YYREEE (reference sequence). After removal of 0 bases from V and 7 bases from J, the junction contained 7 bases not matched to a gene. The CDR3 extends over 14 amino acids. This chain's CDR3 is CASSLVGGTGEQYF. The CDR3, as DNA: TGTGCCAGCAGCTTGGTCGGGGGGACGGGAGAGCAGTACTTC.

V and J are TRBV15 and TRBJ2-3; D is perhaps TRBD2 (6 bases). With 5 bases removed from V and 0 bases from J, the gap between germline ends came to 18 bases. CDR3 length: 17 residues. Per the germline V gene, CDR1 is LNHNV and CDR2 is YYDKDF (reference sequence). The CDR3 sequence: CATSGLPTATSTDTQYF. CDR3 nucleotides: TGTGCCACCAGCGGACTACCGACAGCGACTAGCACAGATACGCAGTATTTT.

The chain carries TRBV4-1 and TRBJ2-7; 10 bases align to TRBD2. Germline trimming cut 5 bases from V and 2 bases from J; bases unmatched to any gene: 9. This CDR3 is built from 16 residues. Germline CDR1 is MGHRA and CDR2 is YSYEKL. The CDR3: CASSSPASGGPYEQYF. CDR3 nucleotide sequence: TGCGCCAGCAGCAGCCCTGCTAGCGGGGGTCCCTACGAGCAGTACTTC.

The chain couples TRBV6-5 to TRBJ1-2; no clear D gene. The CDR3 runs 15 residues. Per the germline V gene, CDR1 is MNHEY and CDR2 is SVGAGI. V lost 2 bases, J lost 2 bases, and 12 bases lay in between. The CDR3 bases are TGTGCCAGCAGTTACGGGGTCGGACTCAACTATGGCTACACCTTC. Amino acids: CASSYGVGLNYGYTF.

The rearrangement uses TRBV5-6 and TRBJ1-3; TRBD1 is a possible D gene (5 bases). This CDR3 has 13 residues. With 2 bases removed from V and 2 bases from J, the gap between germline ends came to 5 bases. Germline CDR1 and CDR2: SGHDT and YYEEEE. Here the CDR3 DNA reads TGTGCCAGCAGCTTAGGGGCTGGAAACACCATATATTTT. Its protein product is CASSLGAGNTIYF.